This TCR beta chain came from a study of blood T cell repertoires in COVID-19 (dated by TCRdb to the early 2020s). General notes on the study: The collaborator samples originated in the United States, Italy and Spain and spanned the acute and convalescent phases of COVID-19. The prospective study material was composed of cDNA or gDNA derived from T cells, B-cell-depleted T cells, or PBMCs. Deeply sampled blood TCRbeta repertoires from subjects exposed to, actively infected with, or recovered from COVID-19 were included in the dataset. The repertoires were made available in a free public database intended to serve as a resource for research on the immune response to SARS-CoV-2. Samples were obtained from the ongoing ImmuneRACE study (first 160 participants) and from some 1,200 subjects provided by 6 global collaborators. Nearly every sample came with metadata listing a de-identified subject ID, COVID-19 status, age in years and sex. HLA class I and class II types, where available, came from metadata supplied by the sample provider rather than from assay-based typing.

A remark on this clone: The antigen it recognizes is unknown. No much larger clonotype is one base removed from it; base qualities were not supplied.

The immunoSEQ Assay, a bias-controlled multiplex PCR, was used to amplify TCRbeta CDR3 regions from genomic DNA. The published analysis was carried out like this. Nucleated cell counts per sample were estimated from amplification of reference gene primers within the assay. To quantify the absolute abundance of each unique TCRbeta CDR3 rearrangement, sequence reads were collapsed and filtered. For each sample, productive Simpson clonality was calculated as the square root of Simpson's diversity index over productive rearrangements. TCRdb took over this immuneACCESS table, retaining in-frame rearrangements with V and J assigned. Such tables are incomplete; in checked studies, under half of the missing clones stem from an unresolved V gene, and the remainder is unexplained. The DNA gave D and trimming, while V, J and clone size come from that table. This sample gives 110,000 or so clones in total; roughly 84% of them show up just once. 3% to 5% of the sample lies in the top ten.

Study-wide findings and limitations: Clinical and demographic metadata were provided uncurated, with the amount varying by source and participant.

Its CDR3 holds 16 amino acids, cysteine through phenylalanine. Of the read, only the CDR3 DNA is kept; its 48 bases are in frame from base 1. Looking up the germline V gene (reference sequence) yields CDR1 SGHNT and CDR2 YYREEE. Between the V and J ends, shortened by 0 bases and 3 bases respectively, the junction contains 14 bases. Whole blood was collected in K2EDTA tubes by collaborating institutions according to the institutions' own protocols. Collaborator samples were shipped for TCRbeta analysis as frozen whole blood, isolated PBMCs, or DNA extracted from either sample type. Rearrangement joined TRBV5-4 to TRBJ2-3, and possibly TRBD2, on 6 matching bases. Sequenced: peripheral blood. This receptor was obtained from a man in his 60s with acute or convalescent COVID-19. In nucleotide form, the sequence is TGTGCCAGCAGCTTGGAGGCTAGCGTAAAAACAGATACGCAGTATTTT. Translated, it gives CASSLEASVKTDTQYF.